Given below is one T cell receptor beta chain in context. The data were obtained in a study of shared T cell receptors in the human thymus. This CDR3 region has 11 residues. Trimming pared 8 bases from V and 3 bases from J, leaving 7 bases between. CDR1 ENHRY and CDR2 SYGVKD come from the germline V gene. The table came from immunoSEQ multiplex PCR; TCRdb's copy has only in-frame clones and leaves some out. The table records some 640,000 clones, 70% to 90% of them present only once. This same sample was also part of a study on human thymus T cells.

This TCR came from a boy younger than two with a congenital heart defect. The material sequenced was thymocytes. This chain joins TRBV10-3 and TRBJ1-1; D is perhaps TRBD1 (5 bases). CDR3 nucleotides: TGTGCCATCGGAGGGGACACTGAAGCTTTCTTT. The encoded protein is CAIGGDTEAFF.